This TCR beta chain was sequenced for a study of PD-L1 blockade in urothelial cancer. Study-level information: As for prior chemotherapy regimens, patients had received 0 to 3. Notes on the study in general: Tumor-associated clones in the blood of durable-benefit patients grew more at 3 weeks.

Each PCR received spiked synthetic TCR analog templates. The protocol was immunoSEQ multiplex PCR, while the TCRdb copy is restricted to in-frame clones and leaves out a portion. The sample holds tens of thousands of clones, around 88% seen once. With respect to this clone: The antigen is undetermined.

Time point denoted: pretreatment peripheral blood. Each patient's cancer was a locally advanced or metastatic urothelial carcinoma. The CDR3 sequence is 15 residues long. CDR1 and CDR2 from the germline V gene are SNHLY and FYNNEI. The V and J ends lost 4 bases and 8 bases, in that order; junction bases with no gene match: 4. This rearrangement joins TRBV2 to TRBJ2-1, with 14 bases matching TRBD2. The specimen was PBMCs, collected around atezolizumab (anti-PD-L1) treatment. The receptor was derived from a woman aged 55-69 years with urothelial cancer. The CDR3, as DNA: TGTGCCAGCAGTGGGATGGGACTAGCGGGAGATGAGCAGTTCTTC. It yields the protein CASSGMGLAGDEQFF.